This T cell receptor (beta chain) was recovered during a study of beta chain features in type 1 diabetes. Findings of the study overall: Among patients with Type 1 diabetes, TCRB CDR3s were moderately but significantly shorter in every one of the four CD4+ subsets.

In the case of this clone: Its antigen remains unknown.

This CDR3 comprises 16 residues. V lost 6 bases and J lost 0; bases outside the gene matches: 6. Germline CDR1 SGHTA, CDR2 FQGNSA. Sequencing targeted expressed TCRB transcripts, as all isolated RNA had been reverse transcribed. Repertoires were generated with immunoSEQ multiplex PCR, while TCRdb's copy carries only in-frame clones and drops some. The repertoire holds around 280,000 clones, over 12% seen once, with less than 0.02% in the top ten. The sample was naive CD4+ T cells from blood. The sequence was obtained from a man younger than 35 with type 1 diabetes. The rearrangement uses TRBV7-2 and TRBJ2-1; 9 bases align to TRBD1. This CDR3 is CASRTGGPSSYNEQFF. CDR3 DNA sequence: TGTGCCAGCAGAACAGGGGGCCCCAGCTCCTACAATGAGCAGTTCTTC.